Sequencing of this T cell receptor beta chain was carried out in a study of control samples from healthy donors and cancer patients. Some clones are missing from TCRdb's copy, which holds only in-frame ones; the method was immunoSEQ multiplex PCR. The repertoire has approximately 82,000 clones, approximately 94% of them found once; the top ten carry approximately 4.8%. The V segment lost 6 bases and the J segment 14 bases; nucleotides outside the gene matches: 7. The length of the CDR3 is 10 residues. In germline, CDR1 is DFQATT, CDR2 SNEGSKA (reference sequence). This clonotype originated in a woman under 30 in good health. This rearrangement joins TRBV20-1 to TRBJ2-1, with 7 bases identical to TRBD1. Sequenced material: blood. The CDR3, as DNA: TGCAGTGCCACTACCGGGACAGAGTTCTTC. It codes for CSATTGTEFF.